These 9 T cell receptor beta chains originate from one sample sequenced in a study of cytomegalovirus exposure and HLA in healthy donors. Sequencing was performed with immunoSEQ multiplex PCR; in TCRdb, only in-frame clones are kept and a portion is missing. Counted here are 70,000 to 90,000 clones, approximately 86% occurring once; the ten biggest clones make up 3%. Material: PBMCs. Receptor source: a man aged 30-40 years in good health and CMV-seronegative.

The chain links TRBV4-3 to TRBJ2-5, with TRBD2 identical over 10 bases. V lost 0 bases, J lost 4 bases, and 8 bases stayed unmatched. CDR3 length: 17 residues. Germline V lookup: CDR1 LGHNA, CDR2 YSLEER. The DNA for the CDR3 is TGCGCCAGCAGCCAAGATCGAGCGGGGGGGCCGCGAGAGACCCAGTACTTC. This gives the protein CASSQDRAGGPRETQYF.

A few counts support this clone. This chain uses TRBV15 with TRBJ2-1; D unresolved. Germline CDR1 is LNHNV and CDR2 is YYDKDF (reference sequence). V shed 1 base and J shed 8 bases, with 24 bases lying between them. The CDR3 runs 18 residues. This chain's CDR3 is CATSRGSGTTSAVDEQFF. The CDR3 region has the DNA TGTGCCACCAGCAGAGGTTCTGGCACTACGTCCGCGGTCGATGAGCAGTTCTTC.

The V and J genes are TRBV2 and TRBJ2-7; 7 positions agree with TRBD1. This CDR3 has 13 residues. V trimming: 5 bases; J trimming: 7 bases; junction bases outside the gene matches: 8. From germline, CDR1 is SNHLY and CDR2 FYNNEI. CDR3 residues: CASSLTGLGEQYV. CDR3 sequence (DNA): TGTGCCAGCAGTTTGACAGGGCTCGGGGAGCAGTACGTC.

This chain joins TRBV2 and TRBJ2-2, with D uncertain. Germline V CDR1 and CDR2: SNHLY, FYNNEI. This CDR3 region has 13 residues. Trimming took 4 bases from V and 6 from J, leaving 9 bases between them. The CDR3 spells CASSAMRPGELFF. The CDR3 DNA sequence: TGTGCCAGCAGTGCGATGCGGCCCGGGGAGCTGTTTTTT.

The V gene is TRBV14, the J gene TRBJ1-1; 10 bases are shared with TRBD1. With 4 bases clipped from V and 4 bases from J, the junction kept 3 bases outside the gene matches. Germline loops: CDR1 SGHDN, CDR2 FVKESK. The CDR3 consists of 14 residues. The DNA of the CDR3 is TGTGCCAGCAGCCCCAGGACAGGGGGCACTGAAGCTTTCTTT. As protein: CASSPRTGGTEAFF.

The rearrangement joins TRBV7-8 to TRBJ2-7, with 7 nucleotides matching TRBD2. This CDR3 region has 15 residues. Germline V lookup: CDR1 SGHVS, CDR2 FQNEAQ. After removal of 6 bases from V and 2 bases from J, the junction contained 10 bases not matched to a gene. The CDR3 bases are TGTGCCAGCAGTCTGGGCCGACTAGCCGCCTACGAGCAGTACTTC. Protein sequence: CASSLGRLAAYEQYF. Together with reference TRBV7-8 and TRBJ2-7, the CDR3 gives the full variable domain: GAGVSQSPRYKVAKRGQDVALRCDPISGHVSLFWYQQALGQGPEFLTYFQNEAQLDKSGLPSDRFFAERPEGSVSTLKIQRTQQEDSAVYLCASSLGRLAAYEQYFGPGTRLTVT.

The genes are TRBV15 and TRBJ1-1; 7 bases match TRBD1. The CDR3 sequence is 14 residues long. V gave up 2 bases and J gave up 3 bases; unmatched junction bases: 3. Germline lookup yields CDR1 LNHNV and CDR2 YYDKDF (reference sequence). The CDR3 DNA follows: TGTGCCACCAGCAGAATCCAGGGGGACACTGAAGCTTTCTTT. It encodes CATSRIQGDTEAFF.

This clone was counted a few times. The rearrangement joins TRBV2 to TRBJ1-2; the D gene is possibly TRBD1 (5 bases). The ends were cut back, 2 bases at V and 4 bases at J, with 11 bases in the middle. The CDR3 covers 14 residues. CDR1 SNHLY and CDR2 FYNNEI come from the germline V gene. DNA for the CDR3: TGTGCCAGCAGTGAATCGGGGGGTTCCTATGGCTACACCTTC. Its protein product is CASSESGGSYGYTF.

CDR3 sequence: CASSSLTVDEQFF. DNA for the CDR3: TGTGCCAGCAGCTCACTAACCGTCGATGAGCAGTTCTTC. This rearrangement joins TRBV11-2 to TRBJ2-1; D unclear. Germline V gene lookup returns CDR1 SGHAT and CDR2 FQNNGV. This CDR3 is 13 amino acids long. The V and J ends lost 4 bases and 8 bases respectively, with 12 bases between them.